Given below is one T cell receptor beta chain in context. Its target is unknown. This specimen comes from a study of OX40 agonist ivuxolimab in advanced cancers. At the level of the study: An anti-OX40 (CD134) antibody with agonistic activity, ivuxolimab, was administered to patients. Eligibility admitted prior anti-PD-1, anti-PD-L1 or anti-CTLA-4 therapy; roughly 39% had some.

The J segment lost 7 bases and the V segment lost 2 bases, leaving 6 bases of the junction unmatched. The CDR3 is 15 residues long. From germline, CDR1 is KGHSH and CDR2 LQKENI. Study-wide points: More expanded clones were found, on average, in CD8+ than in CD4+ T cells.

TCRdb keeps only in-frame clones here, not all; method: immunoSEQ multiplex PCR. The data contain some 86,000 clones, 80% to 95% of them singletons. The sample in question was CD4+ or CD8+ T cells sorted from blood, obtained in a trial of the OX40 agonist ivuxolimab. This receptor was obtained from an adult with an advanced solid tumor such as melanoma, head and neck, liver or kidney cancer. The genes are TRBV18 and TRBJ2-7, with 12 bases identical to TRBD1. The CDR3 DNA reads as TGTGCCAGCTCACCAACGGGACAGGGGGCGGATGAGCAGTACTTC. Its protein product is CASSPTGQGADEQYF.